The clone carrying this T cell receptor (beta chain) was detected many times. This entry is derived from a study of spatial heterogeneity in lung cancer. Study-wide background: The donors comprised about 69 untreated early-stage non-small cell lung cancer patients.

With 8 bases clipped from V and 6 bases from J, the junction kept 7 bases outside the gene matches. The length of the CDR3 is 12 residues. Per germline, CDR1 SGHVS and CDR2 FNYEAQ. TCRdb called the 5' RACE reads again in MiXCR, with one record for every CDR3 protein. The repertoire consists of about 120,000 distinct CDR3 sequences, with less than 15% occurring once and the leading ten covering roughly 15%. The sample's time point: blood at routine non-recurrence follow-up after resection. The sequenced material consisted of unsorted whole RNA from tumor, nontumor lung or frozen PBMC. The TCR comes from a male donor with early-stage non-small cell lung cancer. The chain links TRBV7-6 to TRBJ2-7; 7 bases align to TRBD2. The sequencing used PBMCs, collected at follow-up. The CDR3 bases are TGTGCCAGCGCCGCCGGCGGGGGCGAGCAGTACTTC. This gives the protein CASAAGGGEQYF.